This TCR beta chain was documented in a study of CD8 T cells in Susac syndrome. Study-level findings and limits: The study's TCR sequencing and HLA analysis covered a relatively small number of individuals, and the study acknowledged this.

The CDR3 sequence is 13 residues long. The germline CDR1 and CDR2 sequences are MNHEY and SVGEGT. Trimming pared 6 bases from V and 7 bases from J, leaving 15 bases between. A word on this clonotype: Its antigen is as yet unknown.

Sequencing targeted TCR beta in T cells from blood (CD8+ and CD4+). While CD8+ and CD4+ T cells were isolated negatively, TEMRA cells were enriched by FACS. Reverse transcription used 0.5 to 1 ug RNA and random hexamers. Each CDR3 protein gets one entry after TCRdb re-called the immunoSEQ multiplex PCR reads with MiXCR. The sample has 100,000 to 150,000 distinct CDR3 sequences; roughly 80% are singletons. The source material was CD8+ T cells from PBMCs. The chain links TRBV6-2 or TRBV6-3 to TRBJ2-5; D tentatively reads TRBD1 or TRBD2 (6 bases each). The receptor comes from a human donor with multiple sclerosis. The CDR3 region is CASSDSGGGTQYF. Here the CDR3 DNA reads TGTGCCAGCAGCGACAGTGGAGGGGGGACCCAGTACTTC.